This TCR beta chain was observed in a study of blood T cell repertoires in COVID-19. Overall study context: Italy, Spain and the United States were the sources of the convalescent and acute COVID-19 samples. Sources were T cells, B-cell-depleted T cells, or PBMCs; the material itself was cDNA or gDNA.

Libraries were prepared by immunoSEQ multiplex PCR; TCRdb keeps only in-frame clonotypes and omits some of them. The sample lists fewer than 500,000 clones; about 89% were seen once. CDR1 and CDR2 from the germline V gene are SGHAT and FQNNGV. The germline V and J ends were trimmed by 2 bases and 0 bases, with 20 bases remaining between them. This CDR3 contains 19 residues. The chain is built from TRBV11-2 and TRBJ1-3; possibly TRBD1 for D (5 bases). The sequence came from a man aged 25-45 years who had recovered from COVID-19. Sample: PBMCs or T cells enriched from blood (not recorded which). Here the CDR3 reads CASSLLVYRGTGSGNTIYF. In DNA, the CDR3 is TGTGCCAGCAGCTTATTGGTATATCGGGGGACCGGCTCTGGAAACACCATATATTTT.